This passage covers 5 T cell receptor beta chains from one sample sequenced in a study of identical twins. TCRdb re-called the 5' RACE reads with MiXCR, one entry per CDR3 protein. The table has hundreds of thousands of distinct CDR3 sequences, 8.6% seen once. This sample was also put to use in a study of yellow fever vaccine responses in identical twins.

Specimen: PBMCs. These receptors were obtained from a woman aged 18-29 years in good health.

This rearrangement joins TRBV29-1 to TRBJ1-1; TRBD1 might be the D (5 bases). V lost 5 bases, J lost 8 bases, and 18 bases lay in between. The CDR3 length is 13 residues. Germline V gene data show CDR1 as SQVTM and CDR2 as ANQGSEA. CDR3 protein: CSVLGEGIKEAFF. CDR3 bases: TGCAGCGTTCTGGGGGAAGGCATTAAGGAAGCTTTCTTT.

This clonotype was found many times. This chain uses TRBV6-2 or TRBV6-3 with TRBJ1-5, with D perhaps TRBD1 (6 bases). This CDR3 spans 14 amino acids. V was shortened by 6 bases and J by 4 bases, with 13 bases between the two germline ends. Germline V CDR1 and CDR2: MNHEY, SVGEGT. CDR3 bases: TGTGCCAGCAGCCTACAGGGTTGGAATCAGCCCCAGCATTTT. Its protein is CASSLQGWNQPQHF.

There are a few counts of this clonotype. The chain uses TRBV20-1 and TRBJ2-7; 7 nucleotides line up with TRBD1. Unmatched junction bases numbered 4, after V lost 5 bases and J lost 3 bases. The germline V gene has CDR1 DFQATT and CDR2 SNEGSKA (reference sequence). The CDR3 is 12 amino acids. The DNA of the CDR3 is TGCAGTGCTCCTTGGACAGGCTACGAGCAGTACTTC. It is translated as CSAPWTGYEQYF.

This clonotype was counted ten times or more. This chain links TRBV5-1 with TRBJ2-7, with 8 bases lining up with TRBD1. Per germline, CDR1 SGHRS and CDR2 YFSETQ. The V and J ends lost 4 bases and 0 bases, in that order; junction bases with no gene match: 15. The CDR3 has 18 amino acids. The CDR3 spells CASSPRTGRSGYSYEQYF. The CDR3 DNA reads as TGCGCCAGCAGCCCTAGGACAGGGAGAAGCGGCTACTCCTACGAGCAGTACTTC.

V is TRBV20-1 and J is TRBJ1-5, with 7 bases lining up with TRBD1. J was trimmed by 0 bases and V by 3 bases; bases with no gene match: 14. CDR3 length: 18 amino acids. Germline loops: CDR1 DFQATT, CDR2 SNEGSKA (reference sequence). Here the CDR3 DNA reads TGCAGTGCTAGGGAAGGGGGCGTAGGGGGTCCTAGCAATCAGCCCCAGCATTTT. Translated, it gives CSAREGGVGGPSNQPQHF.